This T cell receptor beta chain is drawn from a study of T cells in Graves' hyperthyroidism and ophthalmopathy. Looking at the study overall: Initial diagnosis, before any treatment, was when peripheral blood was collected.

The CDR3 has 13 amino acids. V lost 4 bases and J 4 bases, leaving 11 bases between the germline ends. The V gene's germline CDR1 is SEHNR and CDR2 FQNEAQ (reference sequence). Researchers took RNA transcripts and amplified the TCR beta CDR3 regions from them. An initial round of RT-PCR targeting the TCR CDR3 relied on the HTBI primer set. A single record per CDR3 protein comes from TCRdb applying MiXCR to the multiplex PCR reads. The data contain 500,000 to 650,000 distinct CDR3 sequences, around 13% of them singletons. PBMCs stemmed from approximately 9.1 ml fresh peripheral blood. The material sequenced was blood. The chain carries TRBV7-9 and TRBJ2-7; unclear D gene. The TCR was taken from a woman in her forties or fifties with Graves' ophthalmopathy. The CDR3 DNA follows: TGTGCCAGCAGCTCATGGACCGCTTACGAGCAGTACTTC. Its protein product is CASSSWTAYEQYF.